These 17 T cell receptor beta chains were all obtained from the same sample, sequenced in a study of lymphopenia after photon versus proton radiotherapy. Libraries were prepared by immunoSEQ multiplex PCR; TCRdb keeps only in-frame clonotypes and omits some of them. The top ten clones hold 6.5% to 8% of a sample with around 30,000 clones, about 88% of them seen once. The source was peripheral blood, collected from a patient treated with proton-based radiotherapy. All receptors come from a woman between 65 and 79 years old with pancreatic cancer. Some clones in this sample may be carry-over from other donors' samples.

This clone came up once. The genes are TRBV5-1 and TRBJ2-1; TRBD2 aligns across 11 bases. CDR1 is SGHRS, CDR2 YFSETQ, per germline. The V segment lost 0 bases and the J segment 8 bases; nucleotides outside the gene matches: 10. The CDR3 runs 17 residues. CDR3 DNA sequence: TGCGCCAGCAGCTTGGGGGTAGCGGGAGGGCCCGGGGATGAGCAGTTCTTC. This codes for CASSLGVAGGPGDEQFF. Together with reference TRBV5-1 and TRBJ2-1, the CDR3 gives the full variable domain: KAGVTQTPRYLIKTRGQQVTLSCSPISGHRSVSWYQQTPGQGLQFLFEYFSETQRNKGNFPGRFSGRQFSNSRSEMNVSTLELGDSALYLCASSLGVAGGPGDEQFFGPGTRLTVL.

The chain links TRBV6-7 to TRBJ2-6; D gene ambiguous. TRBV6-7 belongs to the ORF category, with a function that is uncertain. Trimming shortened V by 5 bases and J by 5 bases, and 22 bases separated the two germline ends. There are 18 residues in the CDR3. CDR3 region: CASSNRRYLQSRANVLTF. DNA for the CDR3: TGTGCCAGCAGTAATCGACGGTATTTACAAAGTCGGGCCAACGTCCTGACTTTC.

This chain links TRBV6-1 with TRBJ1-2, with 7 bases fitting TRBD1. This CDR3 comprises 12 residues. The germline V gene has CDR1 MNHNS and CDR2 SASEGT. The V segment lost 2 bases and the J segment 7 bases; nucleotides outside the gene matches: 1. The CDR3 protein is CASSETGAGYTF. Written as DNA, the CDR3 is TGTGCCAGCAGTGAAACAGGGGCTGGCTACACCTTC.

The chain recombines TRBV5-1 with TRBJ2-1, with TRBD1 as a possible D gene (6 bases). This CDR3 has 16 residues. Per germline, CDR1 SGHRS and CDR2 YFSETQ. Trimming pared 0 bases from V and 0 bases from J, leaving 10 bases between. DNA of the CDR3: TGCGCCAGCAGCTTGGGAGGGGGTAGCTCCTACAATGAGCAGTTCTTC. Its translation is CASSLGGGSSYNEQFF.

This sequence joins TRBV30 and TRBJ2-3; 9 nucleotides line up with TRBD2. Per germline, CDR1 GTSNPN and CDR2 SVGIG (reference sequence). V was clipped by 0 bases and J by 2 bases; unmatched bases: 6. The CDR3 runs 16 residues. CDR3 in amino acids: CAWSVGAGGYTDTQYF. The CDR3 DNA reads as TGTGCCTGGAGTGTGGGGGCGGGAGGGTACACAGATACGCAGTATTTT.

This clone was recorded once. The genes are TRBV7-2 and TRBJ1-1; 8 nucleotides line up with TRBD1. Germline V lookup: CDR1 SGHTA, CDR2 FQGNSA. CDR3 length: 15 residues. J was trimmed by 4 bases and V by 5 bases; bases with no gene match: 9. The DNA of the CDR3 is TGTGCCAGCAGCCGGACAGGGAGCATAAGCACTGAAGCTTTCTTT. This sequence encodes CASSRTGSISTEAFF.

V gene TRBV29-1 combines with J gene TRBJ1-2; D unresolved. Germline CDR1 is SQVTM and CDR2 is ANQGSEA. The CDR3 consists of 10 residues. Between the trimmed V and J ends, which lost 2 bases and 8 bases, there was a span of 6 bases. CDR3 sequence (DNA): TGCAGCGTTGAAAGGGCGGGCTACACCTTC. This gives the protein CSVERAGYTF.

Comments on this clone: The same CDR3 can be traced to other DNA sequences in this sample. The V call is TRBV29-1, the J call TRBJ2-7; no clear D gene. V was trimmed by 0 bases and J by 2 bases, leaving 14 bases between them. The CDR3 loop spans 15 amino acids. Germline CDR1 and CDR2: SQVTM and ANQGSEA. Written as DNA, the CDR3 is TGCAGCGTTGAAGATCCTAGGTCGAGAACCTACGAGCAGTACTTC. It codes for CSVEDPRSRTYEQYF.

This clone was observed a single time. The rearrangement joins TRBV4-1 to TRBJ1-1, with 9 bases identical to TRBD1. Germline V gene data show CDR1 as MGHRA and CDR2 as YSYEKL. V shed 1 base and J 5 bases; nucleotides not matched to a gene: 11. This CDR3 contains 17 residues. The CDR3 loop is CASSQGVQGAGGTEAFF. The CDR3 DNA reads as TGCGCCAGCAGCCAAGGAGTACAGGGGGCAGGCGGGACTGAAGCTTTCTTT.

The V gene is TRBV21-1, the J gene TRBJ1-5; no check of the table's D call, TRBD1, against the DNA was made. TRBV21-1 is given as a pseudogene. The CDR3 consists of 18 residues. The DNA for the CDR3 is TGTGCCAGCAGCAATTTAAGGGGGCGCGAAAGGGGCAATCAGCCCCAGCATTTT. It encodes CASSNLRGRERGNQPQHF.

J is TRBJ1-1 and V is TRBV18; D uncertain. CDR3 size: 13 residues. CDR1 and CDR2 (germline): KGHSH, LQKENI. Trimming cost V 3 bases and J 1 base, with 6 bases left between them. The CDR3 DNA is TGTGCCAGCTCACCGGGTCAGAACACTGAAGCTTTCTTT. Translating it yields CASSPGQNTEAFF.

The rearrangement links TRBV28 to TRBJ1-1; unclear D gene. This CDR3 is 14 amino acids long. Looked up from germline, CDR1 is MDHEN and CDR2 is SYDVKM. The V end lost 6 bases, the J end lost 2 bases, and 13 bases lay between the germline ends. DNA for the CDR3: TGTGCCAGCAGCCCCTACGGGGTAAACACTGAAGCTTTCTTT. It codes for CASSPYGVNTEAFF.

CDR3: CASSDPGTGSYNEQFF. DNA for the CDR3: TGTGCCAGCAGCGACCCTGGGACTGGCTCCTACAATGAGCAGTTCTTC. The chain carries TRBV2 and TRBJ2-1, with TRBD2 as a possible D gene (6 bases). This CDR3 has 16 amino acids. Trimming stripped 6 bases from V and 0 bases from J, with 15 bases between. Germline lookup yields CDR1 SNHLY and CDR2 FYNNEI.

V is TRBV28 and J is TRBJ2-3, with no clear D. The germline CDR1 and CDR2 sequences are MDHEN and SYDVKM. V lost 5 bases to trimming and J lost 7 bases, with 10 bases between them. This CDR3 spans 12 amino acids. CDR3 sequence reads: CASSLKTNTQYF. For the CDR3, the DNA is TGTGCCAGCAGTCTTAAGACAAATACGCAGTATTTT.

Comment on this clone: The junction does not match germline at one end; this may be a read error. The V gene is TRBV18, the J gene TRBJ1-5; maybe TRBD1 (6 bases). The CDR3 is 12 residues long. Per the germline V gene, CDR1 is KGHSH and CDR2 is LQKENI. This chain's CDR3 is CASSQSTGPPHF. The CDR3 DNA is TGTGCCAGCTCACAAAGCACAGGGCCCCCGCATTTT.

V usage is TRBV7-2 and J usage is TRBJ2-7, with a tentative D call TRBD2 (6 bases). Germline V gene lookup returns CDR1 SGHTA and CDR2 FQGNSA. The V and J ends lost 4 bases and 2 bases respectively, with 15 bases between them. CDR3 length equals 15 residues. The CDR3 sequence: CASSSPGLPPYEQYF. The DNA for the CDR3 is TGTGCCAGCAGCTCCCCGGGACTCCCCCCCTACGAGCAGTACTTC.

The chain has TRBV7-2 and TRBJ1-4; D is possibly TRBD1 (5 bases). There are 14 residues in the CDR3. Germline CDR1 reads SGHTA; CDR2 reads FQGNSA. Trimming cost V 5 bases and J 9 bases, with 16 bases left between them. The CDR3 DNA reads TGTGCCAGCAGCCGACCCGGGGGGGGTAAAAAACTGTTTTTT. The encoded protein is CASSRPGGGKKLFF.